This T cell receptor beta chain appears in the sequencing data of a study of human CD8 memory T cell subsets. General study points: Stem-like memory and precursor exhausted T cells were similarly highly diverse; effector memory cells were not.

Note on this clonotype: Its specificity is unknown.

From germline, CDR1 is KGHSH and CDR2 LQKENI. The CDR3 contains 18 residues. The study used negative magnetic separation to enrich total CD8+ T cells. Libraries for TCR beta were constructed using UMI-labeled 5' RACE. Original methodology: Functional CDR3 beta clonotypes, numbering between about 3,000 and 20,000, were present in each TCR beta library. TCRdb re-called the 5' RACE reads and shows each CDR3 protein once, DNA omitted. The V and J calls come from TCRdb's annotation, not from the publication. Its clone listing holds approximately 12,000 distinct CDR3 sequences. Sequenced input: CD8+ T cells from PBMCs. The sequence derives from a human donor in good health. This chain links TRBV18 with TRBJ2-2; there is no DNA to check the TCRdb D call of TRBD2. CDR3 protein: CASSPFRLARMNTGELFF.